These T cell receptor beta chains were read from a single sample in a study of blood T cells in healthy people across ages. Each CDR3 protein is one row after TCRdb ran MiXCR on the 5' RACE reads. Of about 1.6 million distinct CDR3 sequences in the sample, around 35% were seen once. Sequencing was carried out using blood. The origin of the receptors is a woman aged 25 to 39 in good health. Each CDR3 is given with its conserved first and last residue. D genes are given only for firm matches. Expanded clones are given a class, and other clones once, few, many or no size at all.

TRBJ2-3 | TRBD2 | TRBV12-3/TRBV12-4 | . | 15 | CASSWTSGGAPVQYF | TGTGCCAGCAGTTGGACTAGCGGGGGGGCACCGGTGCAGTATTTT
TRBJ2-2 | TRBD2 | TRBV28 | . | 15 | CASTPGVAGGEELFF | TGTGCCAGCACCCCCGGGGTAGCGGGAGGAGAGGAGCTGTTTTTT
TRBJ2-3 | TRBD2 | TRBV5-1 | . | 16 | CASSFQLAEYTDTQYF | TGCGCCAGCAGCTTTCAACTAGCGGAGTACACAGATACGCAGTATTTT
TRBJ2-1 | TRBD2 | TRBV28 | . | 16 | CASSTGTSGRYNEQFF | TGTGCCAGCAGCACCGGGACTAGCGGGAGGTACAATGAGCAGTTCTTC
TRBJ2-5 | TRBD1 | TRBV18 | . | 14 | CASSQGNRGETQYF | TGTGCCAGCTCCCAGGGGAACAGGGGAGAGACCCAGTACTTC
TRBJ2-5 | TRBD2 | TRBV5-8 | . | 15 | CTSSPGLAGRETQYF | TGTACCAGCAGCCCGGGACTAGCGGGGAGGGAGACCCAGTACTTC
TRBJ2-7 | . | TRBV21-1 | . | 16 | CASSKVLAGGPVEQYF | TGTGCCAGCAGCAAGGTACTAGCGGGGGGACCTGTCGAGCAGTACTTC
TRBJ1-2 | . | TRBV6-1 | few | 14 | CASSRGGGENGYTF | TGTGCCAGCAGTCGAGGGGGGGGCGAGAATGGCTACACCTTC
TRBJ1-2 | TRBD1 | TRBV20-1 | . | 14 | CSARGLQGDYGYTF | TGCAGTGCTCGGGGACTACAGGGGGACTATGGCTACACCTTC
TRBJ2-7 | TRBD1 | TRBV7-9 | few | 12 | CAYGDREYEQYF | TGTGCCTACGGGGACAGGGAATACGAGCAGTACTTC
TRBJ1-5 | . | TRBV7-2 | few | 16 | CASSLVGSSGNQPQHF | TGTGCCAGCAGCTTAGTAGGCTCCTCGGGCAATCAGCCCCAGCATTTT
TRBJ1-1 | . | TRBV4-1 | . | 13 | CTSSQEVGQKTFF | TGCACCAGCAGCCAAGAGGTCGGACAGAAAACTTTCTTT
TRBJ2-7 | TRBD1 | TRBV5-1 | few | 14 | CASSLRGQGAEQYF | TGCGCCAGCAGCTTGAGGGGACAGGGGGCCGAGCAGTACTTC
TRBJ2-7 | . | TRBV2 | . | 15 | CASSEGRSKSYEQYF | TGTGCCAGCAGTGAAGGACGGAGCAAATCCTACGAGCAGTACTTC
TRBJ2-3 | . | TRBV20-1 | . | 15 | CSARDSETPTDTQYF | TGCAGTGCTAGAGACAGCGAAACCCCCACAGATACGCAGTATTTT
TRBJ2-1 | . | TRBV20-1 | . | 18 | CGARDPQDAYASYNEQFF | TGCGGTGCTAGAGATCCTCAGGACGCTTACGCCTCCTACAATGAGCAGTTCTTC
TRBJ2-3 | . | TRBV7-3 | . | 17 | CASSLTRGAGATDTQYF | TGTGCCAGCAGCTTAACACGTGGTGCGGGGGCCACAGATACGCAGTATTTT
TRBJ1-2 | . | TRBV5-4 | few | 14 | CASSLEGRHYGYTF | TGTGCCAGCAGCTTGGAAGGCAGGCACTATGGCTACACCTTC
TRBJ2-2 | TRBD1 | TRBV12-3/TRBV12-4 | few | 16 | CASSVRDRGNTGELFF | TGTGCCAGCAGTGTCCGGGACAGGGGTAACACCGGGGAGCTGTTTTTT
TRBJ2-1 | TRBD1 | TRBV6-6 | many | 15 | CASSSHGTGAAEQFF | TGTGCCAGCAGTTCACACGGGACAGGGGCTGCTGAGCAGTTCTTC
TRBJ2-4 | . | TRBV6-7 | . | 18 | CASSPRCSRGLAKNIQYF | TGTGCCAGCAGTCCCCGGTGTAGTCGGGGACTAGCCAAAAACATTCAGTACTTC
TRBJ1-1 | . | TRBV3-1 | once | 13 | CASSHRRNTEAFF | TGTGCCAGCAGCCACCGGAGGAACACTGAAGCTTTCTTT
TRBJ2-1 | . | TRBV29-1 | . | 12 | CSVNLGRDARFF | TGCAGCGTTAACCTCGGCCGGGACGCAAGGTTCTTC
TRBJ1-1 | . | TRBV28 | many | 12 | CATAGPYTEAFF | TGTGCCACCGCTGGACCGTACACTGAAGCTTTCTTT